These 2 T cell receptor beta chains originate from one sample sequenced in a study of Graves' ophthalmopathy and Graves' hyperthyroidism. Using RNA transcripts, the TCR beta CDR3 regions were amplified. RT-PCR was first run with HTBI primers, then multiplex PCR in a second round. TCRdb processed the multiplex PCR reads anew with MiXCR; each CDR3 protein has one entry. The sample includes 560,000 or so distinct CDR3 sequences, 39% seen only once; the top ten take about 4%. Sequenced material: peripheral blood or thyroid tissue (not recorded which). The receptors here all came from an adult man with Graves' hyperthyroidism.

This sequence joins TRBV7-9 and TRBJ2-3; D might be TRBD2 (5 bases). V was pared by 2 bases and J by 1 base, with 19 bases between. The CDR3 totals 18 residues. The germline CDR1 and CDR2 sequences are SEHNR and FQNEAQ (reference sequence). The CDR3 loop is CASSLNMREPRGTDTQYF. CDR3 sequence (DNA): TGTGCCAGCAGCTTAAATATGAGGGAGCCTCGGGGCACAGATACGCAGTATTTT.

This clonotype occurred many times. The J gene is TRBJ1-1, the V gene TRBV12-3 or TRBV12-4; D gene ambiguous. The CDR3 sequence is 15 residues long. The V gene lost 5 bases and the J gene lost 4 bases, with 17 bases spanning the gap. The CDR3: CASSPPWVVGTEAFF. The CDR3 DNA sequence: TGTGCCAGCAGTCCACCCTGGGTAGTGGGCACTGAAGCTTTCTTT.